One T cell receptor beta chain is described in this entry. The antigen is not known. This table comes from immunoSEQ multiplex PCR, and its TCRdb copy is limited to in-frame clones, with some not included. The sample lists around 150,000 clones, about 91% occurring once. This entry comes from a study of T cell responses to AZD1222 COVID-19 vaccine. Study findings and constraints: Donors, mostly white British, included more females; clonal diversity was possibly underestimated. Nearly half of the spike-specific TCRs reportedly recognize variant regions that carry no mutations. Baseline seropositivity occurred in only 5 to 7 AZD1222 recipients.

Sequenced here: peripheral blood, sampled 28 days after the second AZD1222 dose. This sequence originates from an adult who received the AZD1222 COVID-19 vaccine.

CDR3 loop: CAISESRDSSGNTIYF. The CDR3 DNA reads as TGTGCCATCAGTGAGTCTCGAGACAGCTCTGGAAACACCATATATTTT. J is TRBJ1-3 and V is TRBV10-3, with D perhaps TRBD1 (5 bases). CDR3 length: 16 amino acids. Trimming pared 0 bases from V and 0 bases from J, leaving 9 bases between. Germline V lookup: CDR1 ENHRY, CDR2 SYGVKD.